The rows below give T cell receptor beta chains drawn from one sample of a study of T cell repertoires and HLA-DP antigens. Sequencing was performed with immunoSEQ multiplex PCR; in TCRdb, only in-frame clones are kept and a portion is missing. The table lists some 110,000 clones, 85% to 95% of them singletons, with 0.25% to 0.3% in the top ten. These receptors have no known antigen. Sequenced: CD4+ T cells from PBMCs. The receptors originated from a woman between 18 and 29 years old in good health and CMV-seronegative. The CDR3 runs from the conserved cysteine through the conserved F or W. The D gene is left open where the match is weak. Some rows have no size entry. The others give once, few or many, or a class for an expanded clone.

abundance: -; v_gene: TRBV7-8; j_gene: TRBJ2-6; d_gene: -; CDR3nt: TGTGCCAGCAGCACCCGTGCCCTACTGATCTCTGGGGCCAACGTCCTGACTTTC; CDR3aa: CASSTRALLISGANVLTF
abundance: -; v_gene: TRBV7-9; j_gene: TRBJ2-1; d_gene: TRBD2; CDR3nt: TGTGCCAGCAGCTTTCTAGCGGGGGACTACAATGAGCAGTTCTTC; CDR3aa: CASSFLAGDYNEQFF
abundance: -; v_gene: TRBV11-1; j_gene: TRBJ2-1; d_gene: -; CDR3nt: TGTGCCAGCAGCTTATCTTCCGGGGGGCGGTCTTACAATGAGCAGTTCTTC; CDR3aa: CASSLSSGGRSYNEQFF
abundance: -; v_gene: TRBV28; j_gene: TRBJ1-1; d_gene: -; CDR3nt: TGTGCCAGCTGGGTAGCGGAGAACACTGAAGCTTTCTTT; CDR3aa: CASWVAENTEAFF
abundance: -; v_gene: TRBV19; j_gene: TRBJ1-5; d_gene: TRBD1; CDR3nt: TGTGCCAGTAGCAACAGGGGCTCCGGTCAGCCCCAGCATTTT; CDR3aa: CASSNRGSGQPQHF
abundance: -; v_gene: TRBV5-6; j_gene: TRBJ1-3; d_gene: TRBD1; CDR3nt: TGTGCCAGCAGCTGGGGGACAGCTACTGGAAACACCATATATTTT; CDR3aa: CASSWGTATGNTIYF
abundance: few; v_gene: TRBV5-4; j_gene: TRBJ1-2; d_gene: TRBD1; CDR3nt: TGTGCCAGCAGCCCACGACAGGGTGACTATGGCTACACCTTC; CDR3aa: CASSPRQGDYGYTF
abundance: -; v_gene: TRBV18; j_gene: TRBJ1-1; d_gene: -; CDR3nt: TGTGCCAGCTCCCCTAAGCATGACACTGAAGCTTTCTTT; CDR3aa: CASSPKHDTEAFF
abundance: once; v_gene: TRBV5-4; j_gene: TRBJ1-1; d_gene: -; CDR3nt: TGTGCCAGCAGCAAGGGGGGTGCTACGGTCACTGAAGCTTTCTTT; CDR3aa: CASSKGGATVTEAFF
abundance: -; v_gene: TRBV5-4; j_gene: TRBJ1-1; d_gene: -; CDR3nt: TGTGCCAGCAGCTGGGATGTGGGCAGGACGAACACTGAAGCTTTCTTT; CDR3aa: CASSWDVGRTNTEAFF
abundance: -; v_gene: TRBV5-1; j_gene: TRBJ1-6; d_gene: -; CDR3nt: TGCGCCAGCAGCATGGGGAGTTATAATTCACCCCTCCACTTT; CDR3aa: CASSMGSYNSPLHF
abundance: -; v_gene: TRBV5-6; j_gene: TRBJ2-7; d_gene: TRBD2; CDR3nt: TGTGCCAGCAGCTTGACGGGAGGCTACGAGCAGTACTTC; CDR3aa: CASSLTGGYEQYF
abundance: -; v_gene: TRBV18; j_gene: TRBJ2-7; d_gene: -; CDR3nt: TGTGCCAGCTCACCTACGACTAGGTCAGGGTCCTACGAGCAGTACTTC; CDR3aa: CASSPTTRSGSYEQYF
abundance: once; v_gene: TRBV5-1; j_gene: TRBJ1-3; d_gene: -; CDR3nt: TGCGCCAGCAGCTTGGCCGGGCAGGCCCAAGGAAACACCATATATTTT; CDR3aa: CASSLAGQAQGNTIYF
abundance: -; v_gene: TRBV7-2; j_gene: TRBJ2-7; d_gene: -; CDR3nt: TGTGCCAGCAGCTTAAATACCGCCCTAGCGTGGATCGAGCAGTACTTC; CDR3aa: CASSLNTALAWIEQYF
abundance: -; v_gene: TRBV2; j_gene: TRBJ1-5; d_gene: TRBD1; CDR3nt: TGTGCCAGCACTGACAGGGAGAACCAGCCCCAGCATTTT; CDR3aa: CASTDRENQPQHF
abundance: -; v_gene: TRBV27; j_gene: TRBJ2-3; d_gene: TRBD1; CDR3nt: TGTGCCAGCAGTCTATGGACAGGGAAAACAGATACGCAGTATTTT; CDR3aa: CASSLWTGKTDTQYF
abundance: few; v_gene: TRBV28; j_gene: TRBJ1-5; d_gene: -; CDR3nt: TGTGCCAGCAGTGTAGGGGGGCGATGGGGTCAGCCCCAGCATTTT; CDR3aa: CASSVGGRWGQPQHF
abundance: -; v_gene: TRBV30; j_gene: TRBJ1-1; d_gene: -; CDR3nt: TGTGCCTGGAGAGGATCCCTGAACACTGAAGCTTTCTTT; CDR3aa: CAWRGSLNTEAFF
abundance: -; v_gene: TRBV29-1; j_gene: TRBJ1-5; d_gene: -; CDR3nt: TGCAGCGTTGCTGAGGGCAATCAGCCCCAGCATTTT; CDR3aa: CSVAEGNQPQHF
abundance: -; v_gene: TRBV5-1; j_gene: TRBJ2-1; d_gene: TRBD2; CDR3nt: TGCGCCAGCAGTCCCAGCGGGGGGGCCAGTTATTCTCGATACAATGAGCAGTTCTTC; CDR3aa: CASSPSGGASYSRYNEQFF
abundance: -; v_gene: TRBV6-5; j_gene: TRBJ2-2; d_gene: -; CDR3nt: TGTGCCAGCAGGTCCTCCCGGGGCGGGGAGCTGTTTTTT; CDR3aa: CASRSSRGGELFF
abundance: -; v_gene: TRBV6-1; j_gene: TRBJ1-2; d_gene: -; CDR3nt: TGTGCCAGCAGTGATGGAGTTTATGTCCCGGGCTACACCTTC; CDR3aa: CASSDGVYVPGYTF
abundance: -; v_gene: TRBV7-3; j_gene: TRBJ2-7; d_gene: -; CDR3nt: TGTGCCAGCAGCTTAACCCAGGGGGGATTCGAGCAGTACTTC; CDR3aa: CASSLTQGGFEQYF
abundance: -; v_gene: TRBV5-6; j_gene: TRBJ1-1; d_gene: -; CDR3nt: TGTGCCAGCAGCTTTCCAGGGGACACTGAAGCTTTCTTT; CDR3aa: CASSFPGDTEAFF
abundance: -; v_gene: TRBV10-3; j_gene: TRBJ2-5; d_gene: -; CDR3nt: TGTGCCATCAGTGATGCAATCCAGCAGGGGAGAGAAGAGACCCAGTACTTC; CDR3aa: CAISDAIQQGREETQYF
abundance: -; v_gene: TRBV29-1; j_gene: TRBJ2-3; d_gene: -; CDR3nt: TGCAGGGCCTGGGACACCCGCACAGATACGCAGTATTTT; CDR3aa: CRAWDTRTDTQYF